This T cell receptor beta chain was documented in a study of cytomegalovirus exposure and HLA in healthy donors. About the study: An early release of data contained about 85 million unique TCRs, which came from HLA-typed donors.

Note on this clone: Its specificity is not known.

Germline CDR1 SGHNT, CDR2 YYREEE (reference sequence). The CDR3 extends over 14 amino acids. V lost 5 bases to trimming and J lost 7 bases; unmatched junction nucleotides: 11. PCR employed 60 Vbeta and 13 Jbeta primers. Using immunoSEQ multiplex PCR, the repertoire was profiled, and TCRdb retains in-frame clones only, with some absent. This table holds about 160,000 clones, 70% to 80% found once. Study results and limitations: A list of about 160 TCR beta chains associated with cytomegalovirus was given. DRB1 had the most TCR associations and HLA-C the fewest, a later analysis found, with rates varying by HLA locus. Data from an earlier analysis indicated that most TCR beta V segments were productive either about 87% or about 30% of the time.

Material: PBMCs. This TCR came from a man aged 50 to 60 in good health and CMV-seropositive. The rearrangement links TRBV5-4 to TRBJ2-7; 8 bases fit TRBD2. The CDR3 reads CASSRGSGVEEQYF. DNA of the CDR3: TGTGCCAGCAGTAGAGGTAGCGGGGTAGAAGAGCAGTACTTC.